Below, 17 T cell receptor beta chains from the same sample are listed, as sequenced in a study of T cell repertoires in cytomegalovirus infection. The antigens for these receptors are not known. TCRdb ran MiXCR on the reads and lists one entry per CDR3 protein. The sample includes around 570,000 distinct CDR3 sequences, 40% seen only once; the top ten take 48%. The starting material was cultured PBMCs, obtained from culture after CMV antigen stimulation. Receptors originate from a human donor in good health (CMV status not recorded). Some clones in this sample may be carry-over from other donors' samples.

The chain joins TRBV19 to TRBJ2-5, with TRBD1 matching over 9 bases. The CDR3 spans 16 residues. Germline lookup yields CDR1 LNHDA and CDR2 SQIVND (reference sequence). V dropped 5 bases and J dropped 5; count of bases not matched to a gene: 12. The DNA for the CDR3 is TGTGCCAGTAGTCCCGTTAGGGGACAGGGTTATGAGACCCAGTACTTC. This gives the protein CASSPVRGQGYETQYF.

In this sample, this clonotype turned up a few times. V is TRBV5-5 and J is TRBJ2-7; D is unresolved. The V end was cut by 1 base, the J end by 2 bases, with 16 bases between. Per the germline V gene, CDR1 is SGHKS and CDR2 is YYEKEE (reference sequence). CDR3 length: 16 residues. Here the CDR3 reads CASSLRERPRTYEQYF. Here the CDR3 DNA reads TGTGCCAGCAGCTTGAGGGAACGCCCCCGGACCTACGAGCAGTACTTC.

This clonotype was observed a handful of times. J is TRBJ1-1 and V is TRBV7-6; 7 bases match TRBD1. Trimming took 5 bases from V and 2 from J; bases not matched to a gene: 11. CDR1 is SGHVS and CDR2 is FNYEAQ in the germline V gene. The length of the CDR3 is 16 residues. In nucleotides, the CDR3 is TGTGCCAGCAGCGTAATCTCCTGGGACAGTAACACTGAAGCTTTCTTT. Translating gives CASSVISWDSNTEAFF.

This clonotype was detected a few times. The chain joins TRBV7-2 to TRBJ2-2; D may correspond to TRBD1 or TRBD2 (5 bases each). Germline V gives CDR1 SGHTA, CDR2 FQGNSA. The CDR3 runs to 16 residues. V was clipped by 1 base and J by 3 bases, with 12 bases between them. The CDR3 loop reads CASSLGAGTYTGELFF. DNA of the CDR3: TGTGCCAGCAGCTTAGGTGCCGGGACCTACACCGGGGAGCTGTTTTTT.

The V and J genes are TRBV7-2 and TRBJ2-7, with 13 bases fitting TRBD2. Unmatched junction bases numbered 7, after V lost 6 bases and J lost 5 bases. The CDR3 runs to 15 residues. Germline V lookup: CDR1 SGHTA, CDR2 FQGNSA. The CDR3 reads CASSRTSGGFDEQYF. The CDR3 bases are TGTGCCAGCAGTCGGACTAGCGGGGGTTTTGACGAGCAGTACTTC.

This clonotype was counted a few times. This rearrangement joins TRBV7-6 to TRBJ2-1; D is possibly TRBD2 (6 bases). The CDR3 consists of 15 residues. Per the germline V gene, CDR1 is SGHVS and CDR2 is FNYEAQ. The V end was cut by 6 bases, the J end by 2 bases, with 14 bases between. The CDR3 nucleotides read TGTGCCAGCAGTCGGACGGGAGAAGCCTACAATGAGCAGTTCTTC. The encoded protein is CASSRTGEAYNEQFF.

The V gene is TRBV2, the J gene TRBJ1-1; D is possibly TRBD1 (6 bases). Germline values: CDR1 SNHLY, CDR2 FYNNEI. The CDR3 has 14 residues. With 2 bases removed from V and 7 bases from J, the gap between germline ends came to 14 bases. The CDR3 region is CASSERQVGVEAFF. The DNA for the CDR3 is TGTGCCAGCAGTGAAAGACAGGTTGGGGTTGAAGCTTTCTTT.

This sequence joins TRBV12-3 or TRBV12-4 and TRBJ2-3; D may match TRBD1 or TRBD2 (7 bases each). The V end was cut by 3 bases, the J end by 7 bases, with 17 bases between. The CDR3 runs to 15 residues. The CDR3 region is CASSFQGGPMNTQYF. In DNA form, the CDR3 reads TGTGCCAGCAGTTTTCAGGGGGGGCCAATGAATACGCAGTATTTT.

The genes are TRBV10-3 and TRBJ1-6; D is ambiguous. In germline, CDR1 is ENHRY, CDR2 SYGVKD. The CDR3 sequence is 13 residues long. The V and J ends lost 2 bases and 9 bases respectively, with 8 bases between them. CDR3 bases: TGTGCCATCAGTGAGGGTACTGCTTCACCCCTCCACTTT. Protein product: CAISEGTASPLHF.

The chain uses TRBV2 and TRBJ2-7; 11 nucleotides agree with TRBD1. Germline V gene data show CDR1 as SNHLY and CDR2 as FYNNEI. This CDR3 comprises 12 residues. Losses at the gene ends were 10 bases for V and 3 bases for J; bases not matched to a gene: 2. The CDR3 coding sequence is TGTGCCATTGGGACAGGGGGCTACGAGCAGTACTTC. Protein product: CAIGTGGYEQYF.

This sequence joins TRBV7-8 and TRBJ2-5, with 11 bases fitting TRBD2. The J segment lost 3 bases and the V segment lost 2 bases, leaving 8 bases of the junction unmatched. Germline lookup yields CDR1 SGHVS and CDR2 FQNEAQ. The CDR3 loop spans 17 amino acids. The CDR3 spells CASSLFLAGGFKETQYF. CDR3 bases: TGTGCCAGCAGCTTATTCCTAGCGGGGGGATTCAAAGAGACCCAGTACTTC.

The chain uses TRBV7-2 and TRBJ2-1; D uncertain. The ends were cut back, 4 bases at V and 8 bases at J, with 12 bases in the middle. Germline CDR1 and CDR2: SGHTA and FQGNSA. The CDR3 sequence is 13 residues long. The DNA for the CDR3 is TGTGCCAGCAGCTCTCCGTCTCGCGATGAGCAGTTCTTC. Its translation: CASSSPSRDEQFF.

Only a few counts were recorded for this clonotype. This chain uses TRBV6-8 with TRBJ2-5, with D maybe TRBD2 (5 bases). Germline V CDR1 and CDR2: MNHGY, SAAAGT. The CDR3 covers 14 residues. V was pared by 6 bases and J by 1 base, with 12 bases between. The chain's CDR3 is CASRRGPIQETQYF. The CDR3 nucleotides are TGTGCCAGCAGGAGAGGGCCGATCCAAGAGACCCAGTACTTC.

This clonotype was seen a handful of times. The rearrangement uses TRBV7-2 and TRBJ1-2; D gene uncertain. Germline-derived CDR1 and CDR2 are SGHTA and FQGNSA. V lost 1 base, J lost 4 bases, and 10 bases lay in between. The CDR3 has 14 amino acids. Here the CDR3 reads CASSLVGTAYGYTF. The CDR3 DNA follows: TGTGCCAGCAGCTTAGTGGGTACAGCCTATGGCTACACCTTC.

This clonotype appeared many times. The chain recombines TRBV7-2 with TRBJ1-1; no clear D gene. In germline, CDR1 is SGHTA, CDR2 FQGNSA. Trimming shortened V by 0 bases and J by 1 base, and 3 bases separated the two germline ends. This CDR3 spans 13 amino acids. In DNA, the CDR3 is TGTGCCAGCAGCTTAGCCAGGAACACTGAAGCTTTCTTT. This encodes CASSLARNTEAFF.

V is TRBV18 and J is TRBJ2-7; 10 bases match TRBD2. This CDR3 has 16 amino acids. Germline V CDR1 and CDR2: KGHSH, LQKENI. The J segment lost 5 bases and the V segment lost 5 bases, leaving 12 bases of the junction unmatched. CDR3 amino acids: CASSTPTSGIDNEQYF. The CDR3 nucleotides read TGTGCCAGCTCAACCCCAACTAGCGGGATTGACAACGAGCAGTACTTC.

The CDR3 DNA follows: TGTGCCAGCACTCCCGGGACAGGGGGCACCTACAATGAGCAGTTCTTC. It encodes CASTPGTGGTYNEQFF. The rearrangement joins TRBV12-3 or TRBV12-4 to TRBJ2-1; 12 bases line up with TRBD1. The junction had 6 bases not matched to a gene; V was cut back by 7 bases and J by 2 bases. The CDR3 runs to 16 residues.